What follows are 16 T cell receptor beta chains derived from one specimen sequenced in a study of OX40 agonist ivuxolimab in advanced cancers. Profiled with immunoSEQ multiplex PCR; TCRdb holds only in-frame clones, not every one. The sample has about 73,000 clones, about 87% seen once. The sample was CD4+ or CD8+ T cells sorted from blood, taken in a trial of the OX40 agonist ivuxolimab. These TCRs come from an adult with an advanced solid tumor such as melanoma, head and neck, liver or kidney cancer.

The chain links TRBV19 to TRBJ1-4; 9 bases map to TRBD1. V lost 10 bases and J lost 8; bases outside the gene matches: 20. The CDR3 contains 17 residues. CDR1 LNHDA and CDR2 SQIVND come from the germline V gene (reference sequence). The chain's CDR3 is CATSRPGQGMVLEKLFF. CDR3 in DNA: TGTGCCACATCCCGCCCAGGACAGGGGATGGTGCTCGAAAAACTGTTTTTT.

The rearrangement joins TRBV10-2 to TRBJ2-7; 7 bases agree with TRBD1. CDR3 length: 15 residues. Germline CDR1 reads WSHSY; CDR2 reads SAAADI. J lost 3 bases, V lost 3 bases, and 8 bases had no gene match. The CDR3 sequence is CASSEIQGRSYEQYF. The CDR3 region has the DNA TGCGCCAGCAGTGAAATACAGGGGAGAAGCTACGAGCAGTACTTC.

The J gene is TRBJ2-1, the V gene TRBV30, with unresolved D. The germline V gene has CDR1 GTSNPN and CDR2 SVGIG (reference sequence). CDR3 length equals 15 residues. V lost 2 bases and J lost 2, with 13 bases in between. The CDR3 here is CAWSQDVSPYNEQFF. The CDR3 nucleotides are TGTGCCTGGAGTCAAGACGTTTCTCCCTACAATGAGCAGTTCTTC.

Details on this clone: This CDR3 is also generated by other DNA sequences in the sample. The CDR3 sequence: CASRLAGLGEQYF. The CDR3 DNA reads TGTGCCAGCAGGCTGGCCGGGTTGGGCGAGCAGTACTTC. This chain uses TRBV27 with TRBJ2-7; D is unresolved. CDR3 size: 13 residues. The germline gives CDR1 MNHEY, CDR2 SMNVEV (reference sequence). With 6 bases removed from V and 6 bases from J, the gap between germline ends came to 15 bases.

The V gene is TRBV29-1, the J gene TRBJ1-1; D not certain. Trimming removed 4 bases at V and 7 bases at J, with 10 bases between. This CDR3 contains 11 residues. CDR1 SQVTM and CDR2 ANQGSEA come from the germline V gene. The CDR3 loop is CSVGRAGEAFF. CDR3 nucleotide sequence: TGCAGCGTTGGGAGGGCTGGTGAAGCTTTCTTT.

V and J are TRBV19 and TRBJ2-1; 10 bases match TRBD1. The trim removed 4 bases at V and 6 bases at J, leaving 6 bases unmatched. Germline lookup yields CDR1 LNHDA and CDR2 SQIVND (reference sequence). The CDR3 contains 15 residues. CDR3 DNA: TGTGCCAGTAGTAAGGGACAGGGGTTAGTCAATGAGCAGTTCTTC. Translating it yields CASSKGQGLVNEQFF.

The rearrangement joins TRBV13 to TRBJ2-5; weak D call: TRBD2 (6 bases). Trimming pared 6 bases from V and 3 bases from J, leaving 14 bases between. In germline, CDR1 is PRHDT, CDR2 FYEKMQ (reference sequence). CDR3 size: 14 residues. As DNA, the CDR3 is TGTGCCAGCAGAATGGGACTGACGGAAGAGACCCAGTACTTC. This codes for CASRMGLTEETQYF.

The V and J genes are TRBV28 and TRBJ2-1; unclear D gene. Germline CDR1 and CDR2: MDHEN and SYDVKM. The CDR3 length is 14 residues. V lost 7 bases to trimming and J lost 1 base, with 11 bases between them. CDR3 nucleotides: TGTGCCAGCAAAATGCTCGGGTCCTACAATGAGCAGTTCTTC. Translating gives CASKMLGSYNEQFF. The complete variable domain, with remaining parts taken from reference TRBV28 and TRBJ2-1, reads DVKVTQSSRYLVKRTGEKVFLECVQDMDHENMFWYRQDPGLGLRLIYFSYDVKMKEKGDIPEGYSVSREKKERFSLILESASTNQTSMYLCASKMLGSYNEQFFGPGTRLTVL.

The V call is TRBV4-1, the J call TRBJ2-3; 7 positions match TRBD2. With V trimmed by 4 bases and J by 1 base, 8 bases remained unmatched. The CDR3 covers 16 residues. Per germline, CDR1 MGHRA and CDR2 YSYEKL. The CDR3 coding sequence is TGCGCCAGCAGCCTAGAGGGGCTAGCGGGCACAGATACGCAGTATTTT. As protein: CASSLEGLAGTDTQYF.

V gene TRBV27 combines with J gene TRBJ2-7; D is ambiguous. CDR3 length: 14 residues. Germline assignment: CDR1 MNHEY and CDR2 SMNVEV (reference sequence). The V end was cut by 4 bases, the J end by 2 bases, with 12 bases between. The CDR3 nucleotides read TGTGCCAGCAGTTCCAACGACCCCGCCTACGAGCAGTACTTC. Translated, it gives CASSSNDPAYEQYF.

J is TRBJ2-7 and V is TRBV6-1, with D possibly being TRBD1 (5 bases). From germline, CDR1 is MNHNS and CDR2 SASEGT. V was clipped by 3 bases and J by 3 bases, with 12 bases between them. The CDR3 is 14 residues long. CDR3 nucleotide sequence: TGTGCCAGCAGTGAGCAACAGGATATCTACGAGCAGTACTTC. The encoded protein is CASSEQQDIYEQYF.

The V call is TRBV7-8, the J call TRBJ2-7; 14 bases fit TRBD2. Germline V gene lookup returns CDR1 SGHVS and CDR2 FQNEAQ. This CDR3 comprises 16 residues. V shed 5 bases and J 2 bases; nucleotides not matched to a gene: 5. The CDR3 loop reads CASSTRLAGGTYEQYF. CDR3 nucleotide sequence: TGTGCCAGCAGCACCCGACTAGCGGGAGGGACCTACGAGCAGTACTTC.

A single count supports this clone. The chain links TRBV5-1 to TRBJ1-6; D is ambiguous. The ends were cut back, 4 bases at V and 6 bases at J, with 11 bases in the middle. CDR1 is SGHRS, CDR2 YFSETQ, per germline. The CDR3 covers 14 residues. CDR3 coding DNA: TGCGCCAGCAGCGTGGACGGTCCTAATTCACCCCTCCACTTT. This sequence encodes CASSVDGPNSPLHF.

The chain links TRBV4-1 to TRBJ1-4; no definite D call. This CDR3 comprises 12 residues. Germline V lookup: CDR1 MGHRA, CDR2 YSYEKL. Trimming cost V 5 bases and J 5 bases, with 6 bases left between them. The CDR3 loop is CASSTENEKLFF. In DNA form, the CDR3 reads TGCGCCAGCAGCACTGAAAATGAAAAACTGTTTTTT.

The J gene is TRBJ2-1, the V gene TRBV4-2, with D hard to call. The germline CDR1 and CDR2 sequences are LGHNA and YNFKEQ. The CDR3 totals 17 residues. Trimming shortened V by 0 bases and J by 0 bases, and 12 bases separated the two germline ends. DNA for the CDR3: TGTGCCAGCAGCCAAGATCGATGGGGAAGCTCCTACAATGAGCAGTTCTTC. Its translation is CASSQDRWGSSYNEQFF.

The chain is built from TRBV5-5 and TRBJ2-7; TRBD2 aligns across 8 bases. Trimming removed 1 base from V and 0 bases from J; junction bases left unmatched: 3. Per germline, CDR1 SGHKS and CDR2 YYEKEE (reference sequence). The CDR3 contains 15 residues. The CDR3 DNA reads TGTGCCAGCAGCTTGACTAGCGGCACCTCCTACGAGCAGTACTTC. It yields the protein CASSLTSGTSYEQYF.